This TCR beta chain was sequenced in a study of OX40 agonist ivuxolimab in advanced cancers. Across the study: Partial responses were recorded for three patients, including one with hepatocellular carcinoma and two with cutaneous melanoma.

Sequencing was performed with immunoSEQ multiplex PCR; in TCRdb, only in-frame clones are kept and a portion is missing. The sample shows 55,000 to 90,000 clones, around 90% of them seen only once. There are 15 residues in the CDR3. The germline CDR1 and CDR2 sequences are SGHRS and YFSETQ. With 7 bases clipped from V and 4 bases from J, the junction kept 10 bases outside the gene matches. This clone has a single count. This sample comprised CD4+ or CD8+ T cells sorted from blood, obtained in a trial of the OX40 agonist ivuxolimab. The TCR originated in an adult with an advanced solid tumor such as melanoma, head and neck, liver or kidney cancer. The V and J genes are TRBV5-1 and TRBJ2-3, with 9 bases matching TRBD2. In DNA form, the CDR3 reads TGCGCCAGCTTCCCTCGAGCGGGAGGTCCAGATACGCAGTATTTT. Amino acid sequence: CASFPRAGGPDTQYF. Complete variable domain (other parts from reference TRBV5-1 and TRBJ2-3): KAGVTQTPRYLIKTRGQQVTLSCSPISGHRSVSWYQQTPGQGLQFLFEYFSETQRNKGNFPGRFSGRQFSNSRSEMNVSTLELGDSALYLCASFPRAGGPDTQYFGPGTRLTVL.